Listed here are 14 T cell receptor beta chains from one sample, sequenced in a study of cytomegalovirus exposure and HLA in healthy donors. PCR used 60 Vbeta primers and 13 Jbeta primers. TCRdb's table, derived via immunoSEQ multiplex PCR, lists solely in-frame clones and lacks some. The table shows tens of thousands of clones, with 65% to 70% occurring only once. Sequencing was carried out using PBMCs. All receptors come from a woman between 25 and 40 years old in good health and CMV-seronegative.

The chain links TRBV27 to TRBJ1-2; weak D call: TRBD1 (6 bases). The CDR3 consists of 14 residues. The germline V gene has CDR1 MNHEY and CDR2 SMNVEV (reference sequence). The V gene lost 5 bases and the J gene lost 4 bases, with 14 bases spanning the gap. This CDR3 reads CASSADRRVYGYTF. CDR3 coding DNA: TGTGCCAGCAGTGCAGACAGGAGAGTCTATGGCTACACCTTC.

CDR3 region: CATSSNNSPLHF. As DNA, the CDR3 is TGTGCCACCAGCAGTAATAATTCACCCCTCCACTTT. The chain combines TRBV15 with TRBJ1-6; no clear D gene. This CDR3 comprises 12 residues. V was cut by 3 bases and J by 5 bases, with 2 bases left in between. Germline V gene sequence: CDR1 LNHNV, CDR2 YYDKDF (reference sequence).

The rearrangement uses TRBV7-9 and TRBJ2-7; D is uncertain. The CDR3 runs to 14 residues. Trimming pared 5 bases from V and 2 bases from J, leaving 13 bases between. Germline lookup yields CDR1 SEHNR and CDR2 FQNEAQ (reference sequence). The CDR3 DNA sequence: TGTGCCAGCAGCCCCGTCCGGGTACCCTACGAGCAGTACTTC. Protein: CASSPVRVPYEQYF. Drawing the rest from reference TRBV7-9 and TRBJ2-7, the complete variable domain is DTGVSQNPRHKITKRGQNVTFRCDPISEHNRLYWYRQTLGQGPEFLTYFQNEAQLEKSRLLSDRFSAERPKGSFSTLEIQRTEQGDSAMYLCASSPVRVPYEQYFGPGTRLTVT.

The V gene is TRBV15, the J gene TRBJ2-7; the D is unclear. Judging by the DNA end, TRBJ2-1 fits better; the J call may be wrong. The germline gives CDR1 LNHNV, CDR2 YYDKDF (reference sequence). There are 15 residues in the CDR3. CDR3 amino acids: CATSKDPARGNEQFF. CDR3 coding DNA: TGTGCCACCAGCAAAGATCCCGCTAGAGGTAATGAGCAGTTCTTC.

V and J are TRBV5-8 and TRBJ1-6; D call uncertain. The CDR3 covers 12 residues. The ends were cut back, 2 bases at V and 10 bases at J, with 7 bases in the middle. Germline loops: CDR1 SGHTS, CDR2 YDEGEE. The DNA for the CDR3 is TGTGCCAGCAGCTTAACTTGGTCACCCCTCCACTTT. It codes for CASSLTWSPLHF.

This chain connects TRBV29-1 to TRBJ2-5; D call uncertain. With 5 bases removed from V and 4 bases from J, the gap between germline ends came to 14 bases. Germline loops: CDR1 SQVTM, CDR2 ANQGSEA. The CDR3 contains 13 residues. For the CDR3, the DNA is TGCAGCGTTCAGATCCGACTGGGAGAGACCCAGTACTTC. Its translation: CSVQIRLGETQYF.

CDR3 nucleotides: TGCGCCAGCAGCAATGGACAGGCCACCTACAATGAGCAGTTCTTC. Translated, it gives CASSNGQATYNEQFF. The chain links TRBV5-1 to TRBJ2-1, with 7 bases matching TRBD1. Germline V lookup: CDR1 SGHRS, CDR2 YFSETQ. The ends lost 4 bases at V and 2 bases at J; junction bases unmatched: 6. The CDR3 spans 15 residues.

The CDR3 DNA sequence: TGTGCCAGCAGCGAGATATCCTACAATGAGCAGTTCTTC. It codes for CASSEISYNEQFF. The rearrangement joins TRBV2 to TRBJ2-1; D not certain. V dropped 6 bases and J dropped 1 base, with 7 bases sitting between them. This CDR3 is 13 amino acids long. Germline lookup yields CDR1 SNHLY and CDR2 FYNNEI.

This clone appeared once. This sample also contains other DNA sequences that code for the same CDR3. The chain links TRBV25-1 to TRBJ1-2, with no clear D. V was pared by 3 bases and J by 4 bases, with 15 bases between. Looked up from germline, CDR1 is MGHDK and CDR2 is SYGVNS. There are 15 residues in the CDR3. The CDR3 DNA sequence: TGTGCCAGCAGTGAGCCCATGGGAGGGTTCTATGGCTACACCTTC. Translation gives CASSEPMGGFYGYTF.

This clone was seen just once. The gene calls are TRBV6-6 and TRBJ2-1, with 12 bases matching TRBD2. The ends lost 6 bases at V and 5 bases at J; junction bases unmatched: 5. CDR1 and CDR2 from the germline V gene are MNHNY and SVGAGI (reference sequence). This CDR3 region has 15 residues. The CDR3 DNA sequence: TGTGCCAGCAGCCCTAGCGGGGGGGCGCACAATGAGCAGTTCTTC. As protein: CASSPSGGAHNEQFF.

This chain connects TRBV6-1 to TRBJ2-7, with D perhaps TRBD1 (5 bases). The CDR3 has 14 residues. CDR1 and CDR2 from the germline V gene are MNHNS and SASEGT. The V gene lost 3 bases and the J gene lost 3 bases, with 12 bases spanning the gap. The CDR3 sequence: CASSDIAGNYEQYF. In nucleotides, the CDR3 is TGTGCCAGCAGTGATATTGCAGGGAACTACGAGCAGTACTTC.

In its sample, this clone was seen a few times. CDR3 loop: CASSPYDRNEQAFF. DNA for the CDR3: TGTGCCAGCTCACCCTATGACAGGAACGAGCAGGCTTTCTTT. The chain joins TRBV18 to TRBJ1-1; tentatively, D is TRBD1 (6 bases). CDR3 length: 14 residues. The ends were cut back, 3 bases at V and 11 bases at J, with 19 bases in the middle. Germline V gene data show CDR1 as KGHSH and CDR2 as LQKENI.

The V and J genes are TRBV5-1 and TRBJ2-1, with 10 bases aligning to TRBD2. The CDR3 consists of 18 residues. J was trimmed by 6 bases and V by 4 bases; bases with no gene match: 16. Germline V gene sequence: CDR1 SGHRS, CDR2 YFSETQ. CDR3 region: CASSSTSLAGGGSNEQFF. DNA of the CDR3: TGCGCCAGCAGCAGCACGTCCTTAGCGGGGGGCGGGTCCAATGAGCAGTTCTTC.

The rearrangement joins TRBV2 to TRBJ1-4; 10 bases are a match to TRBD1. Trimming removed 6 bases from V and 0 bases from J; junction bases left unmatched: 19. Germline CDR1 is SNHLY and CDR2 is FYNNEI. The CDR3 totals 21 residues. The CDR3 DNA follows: TGTGCCAGCAGCGATCGACAGGGGGCGCATTCAAGAACGTCAACTAATGAAAAACTGTTTTTT. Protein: CASSDRQGAHSRTSTNEKLFF.